Included here is one T cell receptor (beta chain) sequence, with context. The antigen remains unidentified. The data derive from a study of T cells in Graves' hyperthyroidism and ophthalmopathy. Overall study findings and caveats: The model forecast ophthalmopathy, anticipating it by a median around 6.4 months before onset. Most expanded thyroid clonotypes above 0.001 also appeared in blood. Ophthalmopathy could be told apart from stable hyperthyroidism with a 13 V-J model.

The CDR3 spans 14 residues. V lost 6 bases and J lost 5; bases outside the gene matches: 10. Amplification yielded TCR beta CDR3 regions, with RNA transcripts as the source. TCR CDR3 underwent first-round RT-PCR with the HTBI primer set. TCRdb called the multiplex PCR reads again in MiXCR, with one record for every CDR3 protein. The sample contains roughly 580,000 distinct CDR3 sequences, 40% to 55% of which appear only once. This rearrangement joins TRBV12-3 or TRBV12-4 to TRBJ2-7; 7 positions match TRBD2. This sequence originates from a woman between 18 and 29 years old with Graves' hyperthyroidism. The sample consisted of peripheral blood or thyroid tissue (not recorded which). CDR3 residues: CASSLGTKPNEQYF. The CDR3 DNA sequence: TGTGCCAGCAGCCTCGGGACTAAGCCGAACGAGCAGTACTTC.